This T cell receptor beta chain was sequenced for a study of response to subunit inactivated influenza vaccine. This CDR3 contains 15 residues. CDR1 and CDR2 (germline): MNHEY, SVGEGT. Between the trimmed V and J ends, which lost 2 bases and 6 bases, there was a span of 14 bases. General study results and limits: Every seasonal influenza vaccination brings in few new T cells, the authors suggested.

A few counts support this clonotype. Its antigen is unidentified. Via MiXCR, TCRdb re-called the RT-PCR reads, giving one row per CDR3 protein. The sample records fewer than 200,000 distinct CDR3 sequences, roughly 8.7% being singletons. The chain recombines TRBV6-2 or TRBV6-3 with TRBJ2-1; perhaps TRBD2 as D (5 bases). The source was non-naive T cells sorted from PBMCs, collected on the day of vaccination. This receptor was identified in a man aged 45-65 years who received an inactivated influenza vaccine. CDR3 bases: TGTGCCAGCAGTTACGGGCCGCGAGAGGGCAATGAGCAGTTCTTC. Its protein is CASSYGPREGNEQFF.